This passage covers 15 T cell receptor beta chains from one sample sequenced in a study of early T cells in non-severe SARS-CoV-2 infection. TCRdb reprocessed the 5' RACE reads via MiXCR and lists one record per CDR3 protein. The sample has roughly 25,000 distinct CDR3 sequences, 4% to 6% seen once. Sequencing input: whole blood. The receptors come from an adult who was a healthcare worker with PCR-confirmed SARS-CoV-2 infection or an uninfected control (not recorded which).

Regarding this clonotype: This clone may be a read error of a much larger clone one base away. The chain joins TRBV7-7 to TRBJ2-1, with TRBD1 matching 8 bases. The J call may not be correct, given that the DNA end is closer to TRBJ2-7. Germline V gene sequence: CDR1 SSHAT, CDR2 FNYEAQ (reference sequence). The CDR3 sequence is 14 residues long. The CDR3 DNA sequence: TGTGCCAGCAGCTCCAAGACAGGGGACAATGAGCAGTACTTC. As protein: CASSSKTGDNEQYF.

The chain employs TRBV12-3 or TRBV12-4 and TRBJ2-6; D perhaps matches TRBD1 (5 bases). V was clipped by 4 bases and J by 0 bases, with 10 bases between them. The CDR3 totals 16 residues. CDR3 region: CASSWGRSSGANVLTF. DNA for the CDR3: TGTGCCAGCAGTTGGGGCCGTAGCTCTGGGGCCAACGTCCTGACTTTC.

The gene calls are TRBV24-1 and TRBJ2-5; tentative D call: TRBD2 (6 bases). V was trimmed by 4 bases and J by 10 bases, leaving 15 bases between them. Germline CDR1 is KGHDR and CDR2 is SFDVKD. The CDR3 consists of 13 residues. In DNA, the CDR3 is TGTGCCACCAGTGACGATCGTTTCGGGGGCCAGTACTTC. Its translation is CATSDDRFGGQYF.

The chain couples TRBV29-1 to TRBJ1-1; TRBD1 might be the D (5 bases). The germline gives CDR1 SQVTM, CDR2 ANQGSEA. This CDR3 spans 13 amino acids. V lost 1 base, J lost 1 base, and 7 bases lay in between. The CDR3 sequence is CSVEAGTNTEAFF. CDR3 bases: TGCAGCGTTGAAGCTGGGACGAACACTGAAGCTTTCTTT.

This clonotype showed up many times. This sequence joins TRBV3-1 and TRBJ2-7; 7 nucleotides match TRBD2. Germline V gene sequence: CDR1 LGHDT, CDR2 YNNKEL (reference sequence). The J segment lost 2 bases and the V segment lost 0 bases, leaving 1 base of the junction unmatched. The CDR3 loop spans 14 amino acids. CDR3 in DNA: TGTGCCAGCAGCCAAGAGGGGGGGACCTACGAGCAGTACTTC. Amino acids: CASSQEGGTYEQYF.

This clonotype occurred a few times. The rearrangement uses TRBV12-3 or TRBV12-4 and TRBJ2-5; D may be TRBD1 or TRBD2 (5 bases each). Trimming left V 3 bases short and J 5 bases short, with 16 bases between. There are 15 residues in the CDR3. The CDR3 loop reads CASSFLRDQGETQYF. CDR3 DNA sequence: TGTGCCAGCAGTTTTTTGAGGGACCAAGGGGAGACCCAGTACTTC.

This clonotype was detected many times. The V and J genes are TRBV29-1 and TRBJ2-7, with 9 bases that match TRBD1. Germline CDR1 SQVTM, CDR2 ANQGSEA. V lost 5 bases, J lost 4 bases, and 15 bases stayed unmatched. The CDR3 is 16 residues long. CDR3 residues: CSVMGSVTGGIYEQYF. CDR3 sequence (DNA): TGCAGCGTTATGGGGTCGGTAACAGGGGGCATTTACGAGCAGTACTTC.

This clonotype was seen a handful of times. The junction departs from germline at one end; a sequencing error may be responsible. V and J are TRBV7-9 and TRBJ1-1; the D gene is possibly TRBD1 (5 bases). Germline V CDR1 and CDR2: SEHNR, FQNEAQ (reference sequence). The CDR3 runs to 13 residues. The CDR3 protein is CASSLSRDAEAFF. Written as DNA, the CDR3 is TGTGCCAGCAGCTTAAGCAGGGACGCTGAAGCCTTCTTT.

A few counts support this clonotype. The chain uses TRBV6-1 and TRBJ1-1, with D hard to call. The germline V gene has CDR1 MNHNS and CDR2 SASEGT. V was cut by 6 bases and J by 1 base, with 9 bases left in between. CDR3 length: 13 amino acids. The CDR3 nucleotides are TGTGCCAGCAGCGTACACCCGAACACTGAAGCTTTCTTT. Its translation is CASSVHPNTEAFF.

This clonotype was observed at least ten times. The DNA for the CDR3 is TGTGCCAGCGAAAGTCACCCATCAGGGAACACTGAAGCTTTCTTT. Translation gives CASESHPSGNTEAFF. The rearrangement links TRBV12-3 or TRBV12-4 to TRBJ1-1; D ambiguous. The CDR3 runs to 15 residues. V lost 8 bases, J lost 1 base, and 17 bases lay in between.

This clonotype showed up many times. The rearrangement uses TRBV4-1 and TRBJ1-5, with D uncertain. V lost 1 base and J 4 bases, leaving 8 bases between the germline ends. The V gene's germline CDR1 is MGHRA and CDR2 YSYEKL. CDR3 size: 14 residues. The CDR3 sequence is CASSQVSRNQPQHF. CDR3 nucleotide sequence: TGCGCCAGCAGCCAAGTCTCTCGAAATCAGCCCCAGCATTTT.

This clonotype was recorded at least ten times. The chain couples TRBV4-3 to TRBJ2-7; a possible D gene is TRBD1 (6 bases). CDR1 LGHNA and CDR2 YSLEER come from the germline V gene. Trimming pared 0 bases from V and 1 base from J, leaving 16 bases between. The CDR3 contains 17 residues. Here the CDR3 DNA reads TGCGCCAGCAGCCAAGATAGGGGGTGTTTGTCATCCTACGAGCAGTACTTC. Translation: CASSQDRGCLSSYEQYF.

This clonotype was detected a few times. This chain uses TRBV5-3 with TRBJ1-3; 11 nucleotides match TRBD1. TRBV5-3 is annotated as an ORF whose role is uncertain. The CDR3 spans 22 residues. V lost 1 base to trimming and J lost 0 bases; unmatched junction nucleotides: 18. The CDR3 spells CARSLFKPDRGRPDLSGNTIYF. The CDR3 DNA reads TGTGCCAGAAGCTTGTTTAAGCCGGACAGGGGGCGTCCAGACCTCTCTGGAAACACCATATATTTT.

This clonotype was detected many times. The rearrangement links TRBV2 to TRBJ1-5; no reliable D call. V was clipped by 7 bases and J by 4 bases, with 14 bases between them. This CDR3 is built from 14 residues. Germline V gene data show CDR1 as SNHLY and CDR2 as FYNNEI. CDR3 sequence reads: CASTQARVNQPQHF. CDR3 nucleotide sequence: TGTGCCAGCACCCAGGCGAGGGTGAATCAGCCCCAGCATTTT.

The chain joins TRBV5-4 to TRBJ2-5; D gene uncertain. The CDR3 sequence is 15 residues long. Germline lookup yields CDR1 SGHNT and CDR2 YYREEE (reference sequence). V was clipped by 4 bases and J by 0 bases, with 13 bases between them. The DNA of the CDR3 is TGTGCCAGCAGCGACCAAACCGGGTACCAAGAGACCCAGTACTTC. Translation gives CASSDQTGYQETQYF. Supplemented by reference TRBV5-4 and TRBJ2-5, the full variable domain reads ETGVTQSPTHLIKTRGQQVTLRCSSQSGHNTVSWYQQALGQGPQFIFQYYREEENGRGNFPPRFSGLQFPNYSSELNVNALELDDSALYLCASSDQTGYQETQYFGPGTRLLVL.